The TCR beta chain described here comes from a study of vaccination effects on CD4 cells after COVID-19. Study-level results: Convalescent patients were few in the study, and early post-infection timepoints were absent.

The germline V and J ends were trimmed by 3 bases and 0 bases, with 11 bases remaining between them. The V gene's germline CDR1 is DFQATT and CDR2 SNEGSKA (reference sequence). CDR3 length equals 14 residues. Clones were sequenced by immunoSEQ multiplex PCR, and TCRdb holds only the in-frame ones, with some missing. The table shows about 73,000 clones, with under 80% occurring only once. The ViraFEST assay expanded antigen-specific CD4+ T cells with viral peptide pools before sequencing. Culture proceeded for nine to ten days, and CD4+ T cells were then isolated. Vaccine recipients, nucleocapsid antibody negative, had no prior SARS-CoV-2 infection. Both day 3 and day 7 saw half the medium replaced with IL-2 medium. The table lists this clone with a few counts. Antigen unknown.

The chain is built from TRBV20-1 and TRBJ1-1; D is ambiguous. The sequences come from CD4+ T cells from PBMCs cultured with SARS-CoV-2 spike peptides, collected before COVID-19 vaccination. The source is a human donor who received a COVID-19 vaccine. CDR3 protein: CSASSYSLNTEAFF. CDR3 coding DNA: TGCAGTGCTAGTTCTTACAGTCTGAACACTGAAGCTTTCTTT.